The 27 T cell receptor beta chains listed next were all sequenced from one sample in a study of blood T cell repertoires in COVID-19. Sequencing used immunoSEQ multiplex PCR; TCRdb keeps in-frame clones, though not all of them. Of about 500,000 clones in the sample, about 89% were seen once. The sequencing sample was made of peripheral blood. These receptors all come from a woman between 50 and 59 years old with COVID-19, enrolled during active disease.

CDR3 amino acids: CASTSFSTEAFF. CDR3 in DNA: TGTGCCAGCACCTCTTTCAGCACTGAAGCTTTCTTT. The chain employs TRBV6-6 and TRBJ1-1; D is uncertain. V lost 7 bases, J lost 4 bases, and 10 bases lay in between. Germline V gene data show CDR1 as MNHNY and CDR2 as SVGAGI (reference sequence). The CDR3 runs 12 residues.

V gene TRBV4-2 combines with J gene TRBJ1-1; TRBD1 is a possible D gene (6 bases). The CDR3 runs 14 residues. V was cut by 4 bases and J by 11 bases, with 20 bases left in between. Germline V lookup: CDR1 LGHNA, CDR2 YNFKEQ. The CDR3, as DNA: TGTGCCAGCAGCCCTCGACAGGTACTTGGGCGGGCTTTCTTT. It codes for CASSPRQVLGRAFF.

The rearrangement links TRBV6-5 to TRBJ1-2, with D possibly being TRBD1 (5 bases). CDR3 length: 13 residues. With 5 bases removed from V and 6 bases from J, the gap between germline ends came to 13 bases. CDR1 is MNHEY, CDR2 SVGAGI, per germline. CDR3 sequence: CASSQGWADGYTF. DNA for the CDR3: TGTGCCAGCAGTCAGGGATGGGCCGATGGCTACACCTTC.

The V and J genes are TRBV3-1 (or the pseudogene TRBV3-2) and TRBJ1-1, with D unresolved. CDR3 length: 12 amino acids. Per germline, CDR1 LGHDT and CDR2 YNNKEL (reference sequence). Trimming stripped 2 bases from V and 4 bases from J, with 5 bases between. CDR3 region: CASSQRSTEAFF. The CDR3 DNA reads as TGTGCCAGCAGCCAACGGAGCACTGAAGCTTTCTTT.

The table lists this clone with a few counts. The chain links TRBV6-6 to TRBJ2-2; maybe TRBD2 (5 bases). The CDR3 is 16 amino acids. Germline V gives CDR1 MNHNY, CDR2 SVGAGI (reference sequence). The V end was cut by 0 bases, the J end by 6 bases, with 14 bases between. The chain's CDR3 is CASSYSPGILPGELFF. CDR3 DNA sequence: TGTGCCAGCAGTTACTCCCCCGGGATTCTCCCCGGGGAGCTGTTTTTT.

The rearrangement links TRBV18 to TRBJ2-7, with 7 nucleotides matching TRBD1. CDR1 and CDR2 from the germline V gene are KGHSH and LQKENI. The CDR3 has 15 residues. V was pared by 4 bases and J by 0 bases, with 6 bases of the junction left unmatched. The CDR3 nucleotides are TGTGCCAGCTCACGGGGACAGCAACTCTCCTACGAGCAGTACTTC. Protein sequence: CASSRGQQLSYEQYF.

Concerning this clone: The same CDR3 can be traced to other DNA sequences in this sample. Here the CDR3 reads CASSFGDGYTF. The DNA of the CDR3 is TGTGCCAGCAGTTTTGGAGACGGCTACACCTTC. V and J are TRBV6-5 and TRBJ1-2; D call uncertain. With 4 bases removed from V and 8 bases from J, the gap between germline ends came to 8 bases. Germline assignment: CDR1 MNHEY and CDR2 SVGAGI. CDR3 length equals 11 residues.

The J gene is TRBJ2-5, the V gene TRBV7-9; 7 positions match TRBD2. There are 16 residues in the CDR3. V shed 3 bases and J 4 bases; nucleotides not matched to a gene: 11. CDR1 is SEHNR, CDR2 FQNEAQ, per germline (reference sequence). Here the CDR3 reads CASSLAGTTGTETQYF. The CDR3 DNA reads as TGTGCCAGCAGCTTGGCGGGGACTACTGGGACAGAGACCCAGTACTTC.

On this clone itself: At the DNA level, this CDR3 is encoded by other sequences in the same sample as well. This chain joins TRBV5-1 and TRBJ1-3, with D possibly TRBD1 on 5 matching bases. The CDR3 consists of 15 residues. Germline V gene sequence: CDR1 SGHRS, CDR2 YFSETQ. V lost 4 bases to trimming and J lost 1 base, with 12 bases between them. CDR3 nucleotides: TGCGCCAGCAGCCCGAACGGGGGTTCTGGAAACACCATATATTTT. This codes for CASSPNGGSGNTIYF.

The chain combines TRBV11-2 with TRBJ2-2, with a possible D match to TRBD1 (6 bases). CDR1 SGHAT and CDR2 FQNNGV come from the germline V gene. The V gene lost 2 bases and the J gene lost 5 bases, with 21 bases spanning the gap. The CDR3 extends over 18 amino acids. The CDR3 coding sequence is TGTGCCAGCAGCTTAAGCCTTGCGCCAGGGGTGTCGACCGGGGAGCTGTTTTTT. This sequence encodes CASSLSLAPGVSTGELFF.

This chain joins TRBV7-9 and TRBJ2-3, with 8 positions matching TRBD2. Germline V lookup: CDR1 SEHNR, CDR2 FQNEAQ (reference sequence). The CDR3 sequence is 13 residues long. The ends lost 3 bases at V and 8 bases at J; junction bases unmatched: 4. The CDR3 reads CASSFSAGVTQYF. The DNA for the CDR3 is TGTGCCAGCAGCTTCTCAGCGGGGGTTACGCAGTATTTT. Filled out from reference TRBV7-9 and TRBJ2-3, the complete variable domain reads DTGVSQNPRHKITKRGQNVTFRCDPISEHNRLYWYRQTLGQGPEFLTYFQNEAQLEKSRLLSDRFSAERPKGSFSTLEIQRTEQGDSAMYLCASSFSAGVTQYFGPGTRLTVL.

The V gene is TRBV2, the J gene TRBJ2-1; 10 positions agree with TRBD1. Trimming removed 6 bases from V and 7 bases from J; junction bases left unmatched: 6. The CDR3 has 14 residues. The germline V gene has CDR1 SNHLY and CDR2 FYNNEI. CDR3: CASRSRTGGNEQFF. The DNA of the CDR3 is TGTGCCAGCAGATCGAGGACAGGGGGTAATGAGCAGTTCTTC.

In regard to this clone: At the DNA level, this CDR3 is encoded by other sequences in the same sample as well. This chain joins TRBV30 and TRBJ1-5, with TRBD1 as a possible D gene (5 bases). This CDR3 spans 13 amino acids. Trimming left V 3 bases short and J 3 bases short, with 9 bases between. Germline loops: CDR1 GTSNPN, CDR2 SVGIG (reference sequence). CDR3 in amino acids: CAWRDSFNQPQHF. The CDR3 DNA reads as TGTGCCTGGAGAGACAGCTTCAATCAGCCCCAGCATTTT.

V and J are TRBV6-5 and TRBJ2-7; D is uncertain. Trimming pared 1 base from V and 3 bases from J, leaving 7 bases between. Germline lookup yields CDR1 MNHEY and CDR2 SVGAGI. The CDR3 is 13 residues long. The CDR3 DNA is TGTGCCAGCAGTTACTATCCTAACTACGAGCAGTACTTC. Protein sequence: CASSYYPNYEQYF.

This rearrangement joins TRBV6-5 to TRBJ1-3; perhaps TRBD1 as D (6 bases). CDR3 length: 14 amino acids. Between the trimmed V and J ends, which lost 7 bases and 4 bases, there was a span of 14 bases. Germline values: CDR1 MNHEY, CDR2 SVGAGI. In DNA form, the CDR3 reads TGTGCCAGCACAAGACAGGTGCGAGGAAACACCATATATTTT. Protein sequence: CASTRQVRGNTIYF.

The DNA for the CDR3 is TGTGCCACCTCGGAGGGGCGGGAGGTTGGAGATACGCAGTATTTT. This sequence encodes CATSEGREVGDTQYF. J is TRBJ2-3 and V is TRBV24-1; 8 nucleotides align to TRBD2. This CDR3 is 15 amino acids long. V gave up 9 bases and J gave up 5 bases; unmatched junction bases: 12. Germline CDR1 reads KGHDR; CDR2 reads SFDVKD.

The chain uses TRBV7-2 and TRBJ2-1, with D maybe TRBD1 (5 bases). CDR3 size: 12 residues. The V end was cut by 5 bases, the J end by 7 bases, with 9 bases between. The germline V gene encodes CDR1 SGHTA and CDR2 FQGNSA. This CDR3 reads CASSHDRNEQFF. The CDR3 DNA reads TGTGCCAGCAGCCATGACAGAAATGAGCAGTTCTTC.

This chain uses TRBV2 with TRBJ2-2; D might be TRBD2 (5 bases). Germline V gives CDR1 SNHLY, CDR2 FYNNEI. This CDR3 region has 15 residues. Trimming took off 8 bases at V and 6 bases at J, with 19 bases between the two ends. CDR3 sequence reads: CASRRLSQAAGELFF. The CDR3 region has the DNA TGTGCCAGCCGGAGGCTGTCGCAGGCGGCCGGGGAGCTGTTTTTT.

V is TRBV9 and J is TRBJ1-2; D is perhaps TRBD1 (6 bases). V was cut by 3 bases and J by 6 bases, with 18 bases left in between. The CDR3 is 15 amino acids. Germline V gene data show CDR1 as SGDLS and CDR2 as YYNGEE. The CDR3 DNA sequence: TGTGCCAGCAGCGAGTCCTCAGGGGATTGGCATGGCTACACCTTC. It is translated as CASSESSGDWHGYTF.

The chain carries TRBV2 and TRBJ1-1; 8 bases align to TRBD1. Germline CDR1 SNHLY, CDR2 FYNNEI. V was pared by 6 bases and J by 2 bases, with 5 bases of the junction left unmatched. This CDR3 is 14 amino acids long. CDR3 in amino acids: CASRDRVSNTEAFF. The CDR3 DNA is TGTGCCAGCAGGGACAGGGTTTCAAACACTGAAGCTTTCTTT.

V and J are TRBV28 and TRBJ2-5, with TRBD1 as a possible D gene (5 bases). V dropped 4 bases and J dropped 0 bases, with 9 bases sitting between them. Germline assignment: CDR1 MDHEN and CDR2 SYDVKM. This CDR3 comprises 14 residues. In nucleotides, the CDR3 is TGTGCCAGCAGTTATAGGGGTAACCAAGAGACCCAGTACTTC. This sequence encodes CASSYRGNQETQYF.

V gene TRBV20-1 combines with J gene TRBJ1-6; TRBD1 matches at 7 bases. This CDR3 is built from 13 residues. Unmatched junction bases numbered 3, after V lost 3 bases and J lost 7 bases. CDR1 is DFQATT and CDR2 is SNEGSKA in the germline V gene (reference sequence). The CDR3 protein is CSASRGRNSPLHF. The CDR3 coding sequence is TGCAGTGCTAGTAGGGGGCGGAATTCACCCCTCCACTTT.

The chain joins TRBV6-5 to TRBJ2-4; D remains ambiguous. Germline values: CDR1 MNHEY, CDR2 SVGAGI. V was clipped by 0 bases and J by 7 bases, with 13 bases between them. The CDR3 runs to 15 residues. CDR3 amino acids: CASSYSHLGPNIQYF. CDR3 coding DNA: TGTGCCAGCAGTTACTCGCATCTAGGTCCTAACATTCAGTACTTC.

The CDR3 bases are TGTGCCAGCAGATATAGCGGGGGTGGGACAGATACGCAGTATTTT. It codes for CASRYSGGGTDTQYF. V gene TRBV6-5 combines with J gene TRBJ2-3; 9 bases fit TRBD2. The CDR3 spans 15 residues. The V gene's germline CDR1 is MNHEY and CDR2 SVGAGI. V trimming: 6 bases; J trimming: 3 bases; junction bases outside the gene matches: 7.

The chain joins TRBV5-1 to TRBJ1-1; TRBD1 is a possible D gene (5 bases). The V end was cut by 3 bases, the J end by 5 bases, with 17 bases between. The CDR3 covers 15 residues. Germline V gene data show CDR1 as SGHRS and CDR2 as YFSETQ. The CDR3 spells CASSSGWGVGTEAFF. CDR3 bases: TGCGCCAGCAGCTCCGGTTGGGGGGTCGGGACTGAAGCTTTCTTT.

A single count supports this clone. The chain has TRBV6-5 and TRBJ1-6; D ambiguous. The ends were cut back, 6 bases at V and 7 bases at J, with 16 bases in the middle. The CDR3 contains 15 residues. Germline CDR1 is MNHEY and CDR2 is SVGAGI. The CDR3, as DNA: TGTGCCAGCAGGGGCCCCGGGGTCCCCAATTCACCCCTCCACTTT. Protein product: CASRGPGVPNSPLHF.

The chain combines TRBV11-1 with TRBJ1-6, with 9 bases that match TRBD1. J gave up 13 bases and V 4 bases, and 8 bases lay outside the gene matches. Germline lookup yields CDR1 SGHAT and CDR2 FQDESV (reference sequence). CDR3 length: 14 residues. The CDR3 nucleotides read TGTGCCAGCAGCTCCGACAGGGGGGAGGTGCCCCTCCACTTT. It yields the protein CASSSDRGEVPLHF.